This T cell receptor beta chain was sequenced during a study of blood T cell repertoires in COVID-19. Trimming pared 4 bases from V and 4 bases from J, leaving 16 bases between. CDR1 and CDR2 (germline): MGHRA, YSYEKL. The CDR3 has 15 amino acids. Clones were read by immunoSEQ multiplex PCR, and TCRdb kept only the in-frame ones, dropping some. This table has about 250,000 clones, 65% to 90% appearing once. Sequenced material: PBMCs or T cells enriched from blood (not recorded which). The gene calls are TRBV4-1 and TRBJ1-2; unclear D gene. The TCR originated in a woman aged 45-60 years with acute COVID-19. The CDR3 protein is CASSPSPGELYGYTF. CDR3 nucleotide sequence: TGCGCCAGCAGCCCTTCCCCCGGTGAACTCTATGGCTACACCTTC.